The 5 T cell receptor beta chains reported below all come from one sample, sequenced in a study of T-cell memory formation after mild COVID-19. Each CDR3 protein gets one entry after TCRdb re-called the 5' RACE reads with MiXCR. This repertoire shows around 340,000 distinct CDR3 sequences, 21% found once; its top ten account for approximately 12%. Sequenced input: PBMCs or a T cell subset sorted from them (not recorded which). Source of these receptors: an adult woman who had mild COVID-19 (a few samples of this study predate the infection). Cell type and time point are not known.

This clonotype came up a few times. This rearrangement joins TRBV6-5 to TRBJ2-5; D possibly uses TRBD1 or TRBD2 (5 bases each). V was clipped by 6 bases and J by 5 bases, with 10 bases between them. The CDR3 totals 12 residues. The germline gives CDR1 MNHEY, CDR2 SVGAGI. DNA of the CDR3: TGTGCCAGCAGCGATTGGGGGGAGACCCAGTACTTC. This sequence encodes CASSDWGETQYF.

The chain links TRBV5-1 to TRBJ1-1, with D possibly matching TRBD1 (5 bases). This CDR3 comprises 20 residues. Germline V CDR1 and CDR2: SGHRS, YFSETQ. V was shortened by 0 bases and J by 4 bases, with 28 bases between the two germline ends. CDR3 coding DNA: TGCGCCAGCAGCTTGGGGGGCCTAGCGGGGATAGGAGTGGGGCGCACTGAAGCTTTCTTT. Translated: CASSLGGLAGIGVGRTEAFF.

A word on this clonotype: A much larger clone lies a single base off, so this may be a read error. This rearrangement joins TRBV7-9 to TRBJ2-7; 9 bases are a match to TRBD1. V shed 5 bases, J shed 5 bases, and the junction held 7 bases outside the gene matches. The CDR3 length is 14 residues. Germline V gene sequence: CDR1 SEHNR, CDR2 FQNEAQ (reference sequence). This chain's CDR3 is CASSHRDRDDEQYF. The CDR3 coding sequence is TGTGCCAGCAGCCACCGGGACAGGGACGACGAGCAGTACTTC.

This clonotype was observed a few times. The chain couples TRBV21-1 to TRBJ2-6. TRBV21-1 is reported as a pseudogene. The CDR3 sequence is 18 residues long. CDR3 DNA sequence: TGTGCCAGCAGCAAAGACCGTAGGACGAGCTCTGGGGCCAACGTCCTGACTTTC. Translation: CASSKDRRTSSGANVLTF.

The chain combines TRBV12-3 or TRBV12-4 with TRBJ2-3; 8 nucleotides align to TRBD2. The J segment lost 5 bases and the V segment lost 5 bases, leaving 12 bases of the junction unmatched. The CDR3 has 16 amino acids. The CDR3 coding sequence is TGTGCCAGCAGTCAGGCCGGGACTAGAGTTTTAGATACGCAGTATTTT. Translation: CASSQAGTRVLDTQYF.